The 28 T cell receptor beta chains in this list originate from one sample, sequenced in a study of T cell changes during pregnancy in multiple sclerosis. Generated by immunoSEQ multiplex PCR, the TCRdb table keeps only in-frame clones and is missing some. The table lists about 48,000 clones, 85% to 95% of them singletons. The starting material was CD4+ T cells from peripheral blood mononuclear cells, obtained in the first trimester of pregnancy. The receptors here all came from a female donor with multiple sclerosis, enrolled in a pregnancy study.

The rearrangement uses TRBV6-5 and TRBJ2-2, with D maybe TRBD1 (6 bases). CDR1 and CDR2 from the germline V gene are MNHEY and SVGAGI. Trimming removed 0 bases from V and 7 bases from J, with 12 bases in between. The CDR3 loop spans 15 amino acids. This CDR3 is CASSYSTGYGGELFF. The CDR3 nucleotides read TGTGCCAGCAGTTACTCAACAGGGTACGGCGGGGAGCTGTTTTTT.

The genes are TRBV12-5 and TRBJ1-5, with D maybe TRBD1 (5 bases). CDR1 LGHNT and CDR2 FRNRAP come from the germline V gene. V shed 1 base and J shed 0 bases, with 10 bases lying between them. This CDR3 comprises 16 residues. CDR3 sequence (DNA): TGTGCTAGTGGTTTGGGGACACAGTCTAGCAATCAGCCCCAGCATTTT. Its protein is CASGLGTQSSNQPQHF.

This chain links TRBV19 with TRBJ2-1; 7 positions agree with TRBD2. Trimming removed 3 bases from V and 8 bases from J; junction bases left unmatched: 13. The CDR3 sequence is 16 residues long. Germline CDR1 is LNHDA and CDR2 is SQIVND (reference sequence). CDR3 region: CASSIIGGLVPYEQFF. CDR3 bases: TGTGCCAGTAGTATCATCGGAGGACTAGTCCCCTATGAGCAGTTCTTC. The full variable domain, with the rest looked up from reference TRBV19 and TRBJ2-1, is DGGITQSPKYLFRKEGQNVTLSCEQNLNHDAMYWYRQDPGQGLRLIYYSQIVNDFQKGDIAEGYSVSREKKESFPLTVTSAQKNPTAFYLCASSIIGGLVPYEQFFGPGTRLTVL.

This chain joins TRBV11-1 and TRBJ2-7; D might be TRBD1 (5 bases). V was shortened by 5 bases and J by 1 base, with 9 bases between the two germline ends. CDR3 length: 13 amino acids. Germline values: CDR1 SGHAT, CDR2 FQDESV (reference sequence). The CDR3 DNA reads as TGTGCCAGCAGCCAACAGGCGTCCTACGAGCAGTACTTC. It encodes CASSQQASYEQYF.

The gene calls are TRBV21-1 and TRBJ2-3; TRBD2, the table's D call, lacks a check against the DNA. TRBV21-1 is a pseudogene. The CDR3 has 13 residues. CDR3 loop: CASPGDGTDTQYF. The CDR3 DNA is TGTGCCAGCCCGGGGGACGGGACAGATACGCAGTATTTT.

The chain employs TRBV2 and TRBJ1-4; no clear D gene. CDR3 length equals 13 residues. The V gene's germline CDR1 is SNHLY and CDR2 FYNNEI. Trimming stripped 4 bases from V and 8 bases from J, with 11 bases between. The CDR3 loop reads CASSGRGGEKLFF. The DNA of the CDR3 is TGTGCCAGCAGTGGTCGAGGTGGGGAAAAACTGTTTTTT.

The chain combines TRBV6-1 with TRBJ1-1; no firm D call. This CDR3 comprises 15 residues. Germline V CDR1 and CDR2: MNHNS, SASEGT. Trimming shortened V by 2 bases and J by 5 bases, and 15 bases separated the two germline ends. In nucleotides, the CDR3 is TGTGCCAGCAGTGAATTAAGAGCGGCCGTTACTGAAGCTTTCTTT. Translation gives CASSELRAAVTEAFF.

J is TRBJ2-5 and V is TRBV7-6; 7 bases agree with TRBD2. The germline V gene encodes CDR1 SGHVS and CDR2 FNYEAQ. The CDR3 consists of 14 residues. V shed 5 bases and J 2 bases; nucleotides not matched to a gene: 5. The DNA for the CDR3 is TGTGCCAGCAGCCCGGCGGGGGAACAAGAGACCCAGTACTTC. Translation gives CASSPAGEQETQYF.

This CDR3 reads CAWSPGGSTGELFF. Here the CDR3 DNA reads TGTGCCTGGAGCCCAGGGGGAAGCACCGGGGAGCTGTTTTTT. The genes are TRBV30 and TRBJ2-2; 7 nucleotides match TRBD1. The CDR3 is made up of 14 amino acids. The germline V gene has CDR1 GTSNPN and CDR2 SVGIG (reference sequence). Trimming cost V 3 bases and J 4 bases; bases outside gene matches: 5.

The gene calls are TRBV18 and TRBJ2-3; 11 bases match TRBD2. The CDR3 sequence is 16 residues long. V lost 4 bases and J lost 4; bases outside the gene matches: 7. The germline CDR1 and CDR2 sequences are KGHSH and LQKENI. CDR3 in DNA: TGTGCCAGCTCACAGCCCACTAGCGGGGGACCAGATACGCAGTATTTT. It is translated as CASSQPTSGGPDTQYF.

The DNA of the CDR3 is TGTGCCTGGAGAGTCAGGGGGGTTTGGGAAGAGACCCAGTACTTC. It yields the protein CAWRVRGVWEETQYF. The chain combines TRBV30 with TRBJ2-5, with D perhaps TRBD1 (7 bases). The germline V and J ends were trimmed by 3 bases and 3 bases, with 17 bases remaining between them. The CDR3 has 15 amino acids. Germline lookup yields CDR1 GTSNPN and CDR2 SVGIG (reference sequence).

The sample holds one count of this clone. The rearrangement uses TRBV4-1 and TRBJ2-1; possible D gene TRBD1, 5 bases. CDR1 and CDR2 (germline): MGHRA, YSYEKL. The V gene lost 0 bases and the J gene lost 10 bases, with 22 bases spanning the gap. CDR3 length: 17 residues. DNA of the CDR3: TGCGCCAGCAGCCAAGATTCAAGGGCCCCCAGGGCAGAGGAGCAGTTCTTC. Protein product: CASSQDSRAPRAEEQFF.

The rearrangement links TRBV7-9 to TRBJ1-1; D is ambiguous. The ends were cut back, 3 bases at V and 1 base at J, with 6 bases in the middle. Germline V gene data show CDR1 as SEHNR and CDR2 as FQNEAQ (reference sequence). This CDR3 contains 13 residues. The CDR3 spells CASSFNRNTEAFF. CDR3 coding DNA: TGTGCCAGCAGCTTCAACAGGAACACTGAAGCTTTCTTT.

This chain uses TRBV7-3 with TRBJ2-2; tentative D call: TRBD1 (6 bases). This CDR3 is 13 amino acids long. Germline CDR1 SGHTA, CDR2 FQGTGA. V lost 6 bases and J 6 bases, leaving 11 bases between the germline ends. CDR3 residues: CASSQQGPGELFF. The CDR3 DNA is TGTGCCAGCAGTCAACAGGGTCCCGGGGAGCTGTTTTTT. Complete variable domain (other parts from reference TRBV7-3 and TRBJ2-2): GAGVSQTPSNKVTEKGKYVELRCDPISGHTALYWYRQSLGQGPEFLIYFQGTGAADDSGLPNDRFFAVRPEGSVSTLKIQRTERGDSAVYLCASSQQGPGELFFGEGSRLTVL.

Concerning this clone itself: The junction shows a germline mismatch at one end, possibly a read error. V is TRBV7-7 and J is TRBJ2-1, with TRBD2 matching 7 bases. This CDR3 comprises 14 residues. The germline gives CDR1 SSHAT, CDR2 FNYEAQ (reference sequence). Here the CDR3 DNA reads TGTGCTAGCAGCTTCGGCCTACTAGCGAAGGAGCAGTTCTTC. It codes for CASSFGLLAKEQFF.

The chain carries TRBV7-2 and TRBJ2-1; D remains unclear. With 5 bases removed from V and 4 bases from J, the gap between germline ends came to 9 bases. This CDR3 comprises 13 residues. Germline V gene sequence: CDR1 SGHTA, CDR2 FQGNSA. Written as DNA, the CDR3 is TGTGCCAGCAGCCCAACTTATTACAATGAGCAGTTCTTC. Translation: CASSPTYYNEQFF.

This chain joins TRBV29-1 and TRBJ1-2, with 8 nucleotides matching TRBD1. With V trimmed by 7 bases and J by 8 bases, 18 bases remained unmatched. The CDR3 has 15 amino acids. Germline CDR1 and CDR2: SQVTM and ANQGSEA. CDR3 sequence: CSAGTRGLPQFGYTF. In DNA, the CDR3 is TGCAGCGCTGGGACCAGGGGGCTGCCACAATTCGGCTACACCTTC. Combining the CDR3 with reference TRBV29-1 and TRBJ1-2 gives the whole variable domain SAVISQKPSRDICQRGTSLTIQCQVDSQVTMMFWYRQQPGQSLTLIATANQGSEATYESGFVIDKFPISRPNLTFSTLTVSNMSPEDSSIYLCSAGTRGLPQFGYTFGSGTRLTVV.

The V call is TRBV18, the J call TRBJ1-3, with 10 positions matching TRBD1. The CDR3 runs 15 residues. Trimming took 6 bases from V and 4 from J; bases not matched to a gene: 6. Germline loops: CDR1 KGHSH, CDR2 LQKENI. CDR3 amino acids: CASSAGTGAGNTIYF. CDR3 DNA: TGTGCCAGCTCGGCCGGGACAGGGGCAGGAAACACCATATATTTT.

The chain uses TRBV5-4 and TRBJ1-1; TRBD1 matches at 8 bases. Losses at the gene ends were 9 bases for V and 0 bases for J; bases not matched to a gene: 4. CDR3 length: 13 residues. The germline CDR1 and CDR2 sequences are SGHNT and YYREEE (reference sequence). CDR3 DNA: TGTGCCACCTCGGGACAGGTGAACACTGAAGCTTTCTTT. Its protein is CATSGQVNTEAFF.

The rearrangement links TRBV7-3 to TRBJ2-3; 10 bases are a match to TRBD2. CDR1 is SGHTA and CDR2 is FQGTGA in the germline V gene. The V gene end was trimmed by 5 bases and the J gene end by 5 bases; junction bases not matched to a gene: 7. The CDR3 is 15 amino acids. Here the CDR3 DNA reads TGTGCCAGCAGCCAAGCGGGGGGGCAAGTAGATACGCAGTATTTT. It specifies CASSQAGGQVDTQYF.

The chain combines TRBV9 with TRBJ2-1; TRBD2 agrees at 10 bases. The CDR3 runs 16 residues. In germline, CDR1 is SGDLS, CDR2 YYNGEE. V dropped 3 bases and J dropped 4; count of bases not matched to a gene: 7. This chain's CDR3 is CASSAHGLAAYNEQFF. The CDR3 DNA follows: TGTGCCAGCAGCGCCCACGGACTAGCGGCTTACAATGAGCAGTTCTTC.

The J gene is TRBJ2-4, the V gene TRBV7-9, with D possibly being TRBD1 (5 bases). This CDR3 comprises 12 residues. Per germline, CDR1 SEHNR and CDR2 FQNEAQ (reference sequence). V was pared by 1 base and J by 7 bases, with 5 bases between. The chain's CDR3 is CASSLEGNIQYF. In DNA, the CDR3 is TGTGCCAGCAGCTTAGAGGGGAACATTCAGTACTTC.

The chain has TRBV5-1 and TRBJ1-4; 8 nucleotides line up with TRBD1. This CDR3 comprises 16 residues. Trimming removed 3 bases from V and 6 bases from J; junction bases left unmatched: 10. Germline assignment: CDR1 SGHRS and CDR2 YFSETQ. CDR3 DNA: TGCGCCAGCAGCTCAGCCAGGGGGCGCGCGGATGAAAAACTGTTTTTT. Translating it yields CASSSARGRADEKLFF.

This sequence joins TRBV6-4 and TRBJ1-6, with 7 bases identical to TRBD1. The CDR3 spans 14 residues. With 3 bases clipped from V and 6 bases from J, the junction kept 2 bases outside the gene matches. CDR1 MRHNA and CDR2 SNTAGT come from the germline V gene. CDR3 coding DNA: TGTGCCAGCAGTGAGTCAGGGGGTAATTCACCCCTCCACTTT. Protein sequence: CASSESGGNSPLHF.

The V gene is TRBV7-9, the J gene TRBJ1-2; TRBD1 might be the D (5 bases). This CDR3 is 17 amino acids long. Trimming left V 1 base short and J 8 bases short, with 23 bases between. Germline V gene lookup returns CDR1 SEHNR and CDR2 FQNEAQ (reference sequence). CDR3 nucleotide sequence: TGTGCCAGCAGCTTAGATAGTGTCCGTCAGGGATTTTACGGCTACACCTTC. It encodes CASSLDSVRQGFYGYTF.

This chain's CDR3 is CASSPGQGRPYEQYF. As DNA, the CDR3 is TGTGCCAGCAGCCCCGGACAGGGGAGACCCTACGAGCAGTACTTC. The V and J genes are TRBV5-5 and TRBJ2-7, with 9 bases that match TRBD1. The CDR3 loop spans 15 amino acids. V dropped 4 bases and J dropped 2; count of bases not matched to a gene: 7. In germline, CDR1 is SGHKS, CDR2 YYEKEE (reference sequence).

The chain has TRBV7-3 and TRBJ1-1; the D gene is possibly TRBD1 (5 bases). Trimming took 5 bases from V and 1 from J, leaving 11 bases between them. Per germline, CDR1 SGHTA and CDR2 FQGTGA. The CDR3 contains 14 residues. The CDR3: CASSPYGGNTEAFF. The CDR3 DNA reads as TGTGCCAGCAGCCCTTACGGGGGGAACACTGAAGCTTTCTTT.

The table lists this clone with a count of one. The chain has TRBV5-4 and TRBJ2-7; 7 bases line up with TRBD1. Trimming removed 1 base from V and 6 bases from J; junction bases left unmatched: 13. CDR1 and CDR2 (germline): SGHNT, YYREEE (reference sequence). The CDR3 runs to 16 residues. As DNA, the CDR3 is TGTGCCAGCAGCTTGCTATCCGGCCAGGGGGTCTCCGAGCAGTACTTC. It is translated as CASSLLSGQGVSEQYF.